This TCR beta chain was identified during a study of cytomegalovirus exposure and HLA in healthy donors. Study results and limitations: There were some public TCRs occurring in many donors, but most TCR sequences were rare. A few CMV-associated chains proved CMV antigen-specific in vitro.

Germline-derived CDR1 and CDR2 are MNHNS and SASEGT. The CDR3 loop spans 15 amino acids. Data came from immunoSEQ multiplex PCR; TCRdb stores just in-frame clones and leaves some out. The table includes roughly 150,000 clones, 85% to 90% detected once. A note on this clone: Its matching antigen is unknown. Germline and junction disagree at one end, which may indicate a read error.

The chain combines TRBV6-1 with TRBJ2-1, with TRBD2 matching over 13 bases. Sequenced material: PBMCs. The receptor comes from a woman aged 18 to 35 in good health and CMV-seropositive. The DNA of the CDR3 is TGTGCCAGCAGCGAAGAACTAGCGGGAGGGGGTGAGCAGTTCTTC. Protein: CASSEELAGGGEQFF.